A selection of T cell receptor beta chains follows, all from one sample in a study of T cells in Graves' hyperthyroidism and ophthalmopathy. TCRdb ran MiXCR on the multiplex PCR reads and lists one entry per CDR3 protein. The table lists about 400,000 distinct CDR3 sequences, roughly 15% of them singletons. Sequencing was done on a sample of blood. These receptors were obtained from a woman between 25 and 40 years old with Graves' ophthalmopathy. The CDR3 runs from the conserved cysteine through the conserved F or W. The order of the fields is CDR3 protein, V gene, D gene, J gene. D genes are given only for firm matches.

cdr3_aa: CASSWDAQETQYF
v_call: TRBV11-2
d_call: .
j_call: TRBJ2-5

cdr3_aa: CSAREYSGGELFF
v_call: TRBV20-1
d_call: TRBD2
j_call: TRBJ2-2

cdr3_aa: CASSSPRRDRGTDTQYF
v_call: TRBV9
d_call: TRBD1
j_call: TRBJ2-3

cdr3_aa: CASSLAGGGQPQHF
v_call: TRBV12-3/TRBV12-4
d_call: TRBD1
j_call: TRBJ1-5

cdr3_aa: CAWSVRRGQDTQYF
v_call: TRBV30
d_call: .
j_call: TRBJ2-3

cdr3_aa: CATSRDRGEGEKLFF
v_call: TRBV15
d_call: .
j_call: TRBJ1-4

cdr3_aa: CASSLGEATGNTIYF
v_call: TRBV5-1
d_call: .
j_call: TRBJ1-3

cdr3_aa: CASSFSQTGLSPLHF
v_call: TRBV27
d_call: .
j_call: TRBJ1-6

cdr3_aa: CASSPTAGSLGAYEQYF
v_call: TRBV9
d_call: .
j_call: TRBJ2-7

cdr3_aa: CASSSPGTSGADTQYF
v_call: TRBV6-1
d_call: TRBD2
j_call: TRBJ2-3

cdr3_aa: CASSLGRGRSYNEQFF
v_call: TRBV7-8
d_call: .
j_call: TRBJ2-1

cdr3_aa: CASSFVVSGGSYEQYF
v_call: TRBV28
d_call: TRBD2
j_call: TRBJ2-7

cdr3_aa: CASSSPGLGGYTF
v_call: TRBV27
d_call: .
j_call: TRBJ1-2

cdr3_aa: CASSQSQSVYYEQYF
v_call: TRBV4-1
d_call: .
j_call: TRBJ2-7

cdr3_aa: CASRPTAGIPSYEQYF
v_call: TRBV6-1
d_call: .
j_call: TRBJ2-7

cdr3_aa: CASRNYYFPGELFF
v_call: TRBV12-3/TRBV12-4
d_call: .
j_call: TRBJ2-2

cdr3_aa: CASSIPGSGEKLFF
v_call: TRBV28
d_call: .
j_call: TRBJ1-4

cdr3_aa: CATSEPPGPETSRGLYEQYF
v_call: TRBV24-1
d_call: .
j_call: TRBJ2-7

cdr3_aa: CASSLFSDQPQHF
v_call: TRBV11-2
d_call: .
j_call: TRBJ1-5

cdr3_aa: CASSQGAGSPTYEQYF
v_call: TRBV14
d_call: .
j_call: TRBJ2-7

cdr3_aa: CASSAGILGYGYTF
v_call: TRBV9
d_call: .
j_call: TRBJ1-2

cdr3_aa: CSAGRGAGPQETQYF
v_call: TRBV20-1
d_call: TRBD2
j_call: TRBJ2-5

cdr3_aa: CASRETGGVIDTQYF
v_call: TRBV6-1
d_call: TRBD2
j_call: TRBJ2-3

cdr3_aa: CASSLGSGVLPNTDTQYF
v_call: TRBV5-6
d_call: TRBD2
j_call: TRBJ2-3

cdr3_aa: CASPHGGGGGELFF
v_call: TRBV12-3/TRBV12-4
d_call: TRBD2
j_call: TRBJ2-2

cdr3_aa: CASSPMRTSGGAADTQYF
v_call: TRBV7-8
d_call: TRBD2
j_call: TRBJ2-3

cdr3_aa: CASSLGTSGVNNEQFF
v_call: TRBV9
d_call: TRBD2
j_call: TRBJ2-1

cdr3_aa: CASSRGQRGDEQFF
v_call: TRBV7-8
d_call: TRBD1
j_call: TRBJ2-1

cdr3_aa: CASSLEGRRSTDTQYF
v_call: TRBV5-6
d_call: .
j_call: TRBJ2-3

cdr3_aa: CASSQDLWALGTEAFF
v_call: TRBV14
d_call: .
j_call: TRBJ1-1

cdr3_aa: CSVEIRDTYEQYF
v_call: TRBV29-1
d_call: .
j_call: TRBJ2-7

cdr3_aa: CASSHQGFGSPLHF
v_call: TRBV5-6
d_call: .
j_call: TRBJ1-6

cdr3_aa: CASSERDLGGYTF
v_call: TRBV6-1
d_call: .
j_call: TRBJ1-2

cdr3_aa: CASSLLPTERGYTF
v_call: TRBV28
d_call: .
j_call: TRBJ1-2

cdr3_aa: CASSLVIGLGAGAASSYEQYF
v_call: TRBV12-3/TRBV12-4
d_call: TRBD2
j_call: TRBJ2-7

cdr3_aa: CATQLGNDSPLHF
v_call: TRBV15
d_call: .
j_call: TRBJ1-6

cdr3_aa: CASSTRQGWDEQFF
v_call: TRBV9
d_call: .
j_call: TRBJ2-1

cdr3_aa: CASSLGAGHEQYF
v_call: TRBV28
d_call: .
j_call: TRBJ2-7

cdr3_aa: CASSGQGVGNEQFF
v_call: TRBV2
d_call: TRBD1
j_call: TRBJ2-1